This TCR beta chain was recovered during a study of cytomegalovirus exposure and HLA in healthy donors. On this clone itself: No antigen is known for it.

V was pared by 1 base and J by 6 bases, with 7 bases of the junction left unmatched. Germline CDR1 LGHNA, CDR2 YSLEER. The CDR3 is 15 residues long. In the PCR, 60 Vbeta and 13 Jbeta primers were used. The table came from immunoSEQ multiplex PCR; TCRdb's copy has only in-frame clones and leaves some out. This table has 110,000 or so clones, 60% to 80% appearing once. Whole-study results and caveats: What a later analysis reportedly showed was that an Asian-associated ancestry cluster had fewer N-insertions than the approximately 670-donor mean.

The rearrangement uses TRBV4-3 and TRBJ1-2; 8 nucleotides line up with TRBD1. Sequencing input: PBMCs. The sequence was collected from a man aged 45 to 65 in good health and CMV-seropositive. The chain's CDR3 is CASSQAPDRAHGYTF. The CDR3 region has the DNA TGCGCCAGCAGCCAAGCCCCGGACAGGGCCCATGGCTACACCTTC.